In this sample, the clone carrying this T cell receptor beta chain turned up a few times. As yet, its antigen is unknown. TCRdb used MiXCR to reprocess the RACE reads, holding one entry per CDR3 protein. The top ten hold 9.6% of the sample, which has around 56,000 distinct CDR3 sequences, over 9% seen once. The data belong to a study of human T cells and chemical hapten exposure. Study-wide context: Scalp application of diphenylcyclopropenone was performed weekly in patients across the entire roughly 23-week study. Study-wide results and limits: TCRs exceeding 1 in 1000 frequency stayed unchanged with DPC sensitization.

V shed 5 bases and J 2 bases; nucleotides not matched to a gene: 4. CDR3 length: 14 residues. The germline V gene encodes CDR1 MNHEY and CDR2 SVGAGI. Time point noted: pre-sensitization, week 0. Treatment noted: therapeutic diphenylcyclopropenone sensitization with weekly scalp DPC. The chain links TRBV6-5 to TRBJ2-3; 7 nucleotides agree with TRBD2. The specimen comprised whole blood, sampled in connection with sensitization to the hapten diphenylcyclopropenone (DPC). This sequence was found in a man in his forties with alopecia areata. Some clones in this sample may be carry-over from other donors' samples. The CDR3 reads CASSPGLTTDTQYF. The CDR3 DNA reads TGTGCCAGCAGTCCGGGACTAACCACAGATACGCAGTATTTT.